This entry lists 4 T cell receptor beta chains sequenced from one sample in a study of response to subunit inactivated influenza vaccine. TCRdb fed the RT-PCR reads into MiXCR, producing one record per CDR3 protein. This table holds 400,000 to 650,000 distinct CDR3 sequences, about 7.2% found once. This sample comprised PBMCs from blood, obtained about 23 months after vaccination. The receptors were sampled from a man aged 50 to 69 who received an inactivated influenza vaccine.

V is TRBV20-1 and J is TRBJ2-3; 9 bases are a match to TRBD1. CDR3 size: 14 residues. In germline, CDR1 is DFQATT, CDR2 SNEGSKA (reference sequence). V shed 3 bases and J 4 bases; nucleotides not matched to a gene: 5. CDR3 region: CSASTGGVSDTQYF. The CDR3 DNA follows: TGCAGTGCTAGCACAGGGGGCGTTTCAGATACGCAGTATTTT.

The gene calls are TRBV6-1 and TRBJ1-3; unclear D gene. Germline CDR1 MNHNS, CDR2 SASEGT. Deletions cut 6 bases from V and 0 bases from J, with 6 bases between. This CDR3 contains 13 residues. Here the CDR3 DNA reads TGTGCCAGCAGAAGGGACTCTGGAAACACCATATATTTT. This encodes CASRRDSGNTIYF.

This clonotype was counted between two and nine times. This rearrangement joins TRBV12-3 or TRBV12-4 to TRBJ2-5; 7 bases are a match to TRBD1. This CDR3 has 16 amino acids. After removal of 5 bases from V and 1 base from J, the junction contained 10 bases not matched to a gene. The CDR3 is CASSLLTGRGQETQYF. The CDR3 nucleotides are TGTGCCAGCAGTCTCCTGACAGGGCGCGGCCAAGAGACCCAGTACTTC.

This clonotype was observed at least ten times. V gene TRBV20-1 combines with J gene TRBJ2-3; 12 bases align to TRBD2. The V gene end was trimmed by 6 bases and the J gene end by 5 bases; junction bases not matched to a gene: 6. Per the germline V gene, CDR1 is DFQATT and CDR2 is SNEGSKA (reference sequence). This CDR3 contains 14 residues. This chain's CDR3 is CSALATSGGDTQYF. CDR3 DNA sequence: TGCAGTGCCCTAGCGACTAGCGGGGGAGATACGCAGTATTTT.